These T cell receptor beta chains were read from a single sample in a study of T cell repertoires in cytomegalovirus infection. TCRdb processed the reads anew with MiXCR; each CDR3 protein has one entry. The table has fewer than 300,000 distinct CDR3 sequences, 20% to 30% seen once. The sample comprised PBMCs. These receptors were taken from a human donor in good health (CMV status not recorded). Some clones in this sample may be carry-over from other donors' samples. CDR3s include the opening cysteine and the closing phenylalanine or tryptophan. Clone sizes are given selectively: once, few, many, or a class where the clone is expanded.

cdr3_length	j_call	clone_size	v_call	cdr3_aa
14	TRBJ1-5	NA	TRBV7-2	CASSSQGRYQPQHF
15	TRBJ2-3	NA	TRBV9	CAGSVGLATADTQYF
15	TRBJ2-1	many	TRBV7-9	CASRTGQISYNEQFF
15	TRBJ2-7	few	TRBV7-2	CASSTDRGRIYEQYF
15	TRBJ2-1	many	TRBV12-3/TRBV12-4	CASSLGGPSYNEQFF
15	TRBJ1-6	few	TRBV2	CASRVRETYNSPLHF
12	TRBJ2-7	few	TRBV2	CASSPVYYEQYF
12	TRBJ2-3	many	TRBV7-2	CASSWSADTQYF
13	TRBJ1-1	NA	TRBV18	CASSPYEVTEAFF
17	TRBJ1-3	many	TRBV7-8	CASSSRPGPSSGNTIYF
15	TRBJ1-5	NA	TRBV7-2	CASSPSPGIRQPQHF
14	TRBJ2-7	many	TRBV7-2	CASSLTLASNEQYF
13	TRBJ2-7	few	TRBV27	CASSFGIRYEQYF
14	TRBJ2-3	few	TRBV12-5	CASGPGQNTDTQYF
17	TRBJ2-7	few	TRBV6-5	CASSRTISSLSSYEQYF
14	TRBJ1-2	NA	TRBV18	CASSPNAGGYGYTF
16	TRBJ2-1	many	TRBV7-2	CASSFEGTSWFNEQFF
16	TRBJ2-3	few	TRBV4-3	CASSQEMTSRTDTQYF
14	TRBJ2-5	NA	TRBV7-2	CASSPGHAQETQYF
16	TRBJ2-7	many	TRBV7-2	CASSSWGGAGVYEQYF
14	TRBJ2-1	few	TRBV3-1	CASSRDISYNEQFF
16	TRBJ2-7	few	TRBV10-2	CASSLPREGFSYEQYF
12	TRBJ2-5	few	TRBV19	CASRPRGETQYF
15	TRBJ1-4	NA	TRBV5-1	CASSPARSPDEKLFF
15	TRBJ2-5	few	TRBV11-2	CASRPAGGPLETQYF
17	TRBJ2-5	many	TRBV11-2	CASSWIGHPGAQETQYF
14	TRBJ2-7	many	TRBV7-2	CASSSSGITYEQYF